This entry concerns a single T cell receptor (beta chain). The sample comes from a study of molecular identifiers for immune sequencing clone quantification. From the PCR reads, TCRdb called clonotypes with MiXCR, one entry per CDR3 protein. Among roughly 93,000 distinct CDR3 sequences listed, approximately 25% were seen once. This clonotype originated in a human donor in good health. Some libraries in this study had Jurkat cell RNA spiked in. Input material: naive CD8+ T cells from blood, with Jurkat cell RNA spiked in. Subset indicated: FACS-sorted CD8+CD4-CCR7+CD45RA+ naive T cells.

For the CDR3, the DNA is TGTGCCAGCAGCTTAGTTCCCCCTGGGGAGCAGTACTTC. This translates into CASSLVPPGEQYF. The chain joins TRBV7-3 to TRBJ2-7; D is unclear. Trimming left V 2 bases short and J 7 bases short, with 12 bases between. CDR1 is SGHTA, CDR2 FQGTGA, per germline. CDR3 size: 13 residues.